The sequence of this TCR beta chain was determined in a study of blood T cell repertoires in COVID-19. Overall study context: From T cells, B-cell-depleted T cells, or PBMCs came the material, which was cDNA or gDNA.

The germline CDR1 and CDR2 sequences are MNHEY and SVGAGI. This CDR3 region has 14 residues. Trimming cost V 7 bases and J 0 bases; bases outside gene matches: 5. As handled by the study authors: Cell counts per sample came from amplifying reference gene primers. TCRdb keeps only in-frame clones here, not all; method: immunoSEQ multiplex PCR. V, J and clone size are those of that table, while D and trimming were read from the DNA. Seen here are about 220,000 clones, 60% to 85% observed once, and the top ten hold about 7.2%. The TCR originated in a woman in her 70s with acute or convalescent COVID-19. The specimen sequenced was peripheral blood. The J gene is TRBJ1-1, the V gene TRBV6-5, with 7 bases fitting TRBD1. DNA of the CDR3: TGTGCCAGCAAGTGGGGACAGCTGAACACTGAAGCTTTCTTT. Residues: CASKWGQLNTEAFF.